The TCR beta chain under discussion was sequenced for a study of T cell changes during pregnancy in multiple sclerosis. TCRdb keeps only in-frame clones here, not all; method: immunoSEQ multiplex PCR. The sample shows about 36,000 clones, roughly 93% of them seen only once. The material sequenced was CD4+ T cells from peripheral blood mononuclear cells, taken in the first trimester of pregnancy. The sequence was obtained from a female donor with multiple sclerosis, enrolled in a pregnancy study.

The CDR3 loop reads CASSLTPRDTEAFF. In DNA form, the CDR3 reads TGTGCCAGCAGCTTAACTCCCAGGGATACTGAAGCTTTCTTT. The chain recombines TRBV7-3 with TRBJ1-1; tentative D call: TRBD1 (5 bases). The germline CDR1 and CDR2 sequences are SGHTA and FQGTGA. The CDR3 runs 14 residues. Trimming cost V 0 bases and J 5 bases, with 10 bases left between them.